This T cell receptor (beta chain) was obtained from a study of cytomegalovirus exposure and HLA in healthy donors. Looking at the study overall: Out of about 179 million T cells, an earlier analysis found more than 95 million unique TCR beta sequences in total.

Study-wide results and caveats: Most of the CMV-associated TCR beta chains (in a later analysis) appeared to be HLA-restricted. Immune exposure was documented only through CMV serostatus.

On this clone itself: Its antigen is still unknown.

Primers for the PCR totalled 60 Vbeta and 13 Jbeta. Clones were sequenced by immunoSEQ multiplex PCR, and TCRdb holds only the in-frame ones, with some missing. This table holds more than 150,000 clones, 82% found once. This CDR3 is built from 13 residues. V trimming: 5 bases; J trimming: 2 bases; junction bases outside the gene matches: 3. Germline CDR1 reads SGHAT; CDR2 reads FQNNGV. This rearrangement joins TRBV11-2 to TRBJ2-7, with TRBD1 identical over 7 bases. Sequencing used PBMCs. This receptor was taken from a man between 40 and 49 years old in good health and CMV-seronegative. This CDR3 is CASSRGQTYEQYF. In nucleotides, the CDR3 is TGTGCCAGCAGCCGGGGACAGACCTACGAGCAGTACTTC.